This TCR beta chain was profiled in a study of beta chain features in type 1 diabetes. V lost 5 bases to trimming and J lost 3 bases, with 8 bases between them. The CDR3 runs 11 residues. Per germline, CDR1 DFQATT and CDR2 SNEGSKA (reference sequence). This clone showed up just a few times. Of the isolated RNA, all was reverse transcribed, and so the sequenced material was expressed TCRB transcripts. Only in-frame clones appear in the TCRdb table, and some are missing; sequencing was by immunoSEQ multiplex PCR. In the table there are about 290,000 clones, about 8.5% of which are singletons. The sample was central memory CD4+ T cells from blood. This TCR derives from a woman under 30 in good health. J is TRBJ2-7 and V is TRBV20-1; D call uncertain. The CDR3 protein is CSAFLRYEQYF. The CDR3 bases are TGCAGTGCTTTTCTTCGCTACGAGCAGTACTTC.